A single sample gave rise to the 17 T cell receptor beta chains below, sequenced in a study of blood T cells in healthy people across ages. A sample-barcoded 5' primer and a J-beta primer mix were used in a second PCR of about 7 to 12 cycles. In TCRdb, the 5' RACE reads were re-called with MiXCR into one record per CDR3 protein. The sample carries 800,000 to 950,000 distinct CDR3 sequences, around 29% recorded once. Separately, the same data were catalogued under a study of T cells of mothers and their children.

Sequencing input: blood. The origin of the receptors is a woman aged 40 to 49 in good health.

This clonotype has just a few counts. The rearrangement uses TRBV9 and TRBJ1-6, with D perhaps TRBD1 (6 bases). CDR3 size: 15 residues. The germline V and J ends were trimmed by 2 bases and 9 bases, with 15 bases remaining between them. Germline V lookup: CDR1 SGDLS, CDR2 YYNGEE. In DNA form, the CDR3 reads TGTGCCAGCAGCGTCACAGGGAGTCAGGGTTCACCCCTCCACTTT. Translation gives CASSVTGSQGSPLHF. The full variable domain, its missing parts supplied by reference TRBV9 and TRBJ1-6, is DSGVTQTPKHLITATGQRVTLRCSPRSGDLSVYWYQQSLDQGLQFLIQYYNGEERAKGNILERFSAQQFPDLHSELNLSSLELGDSALYFCASSVTGSQGSPLHFGNGTRLTVT.

The rearrangement links TRBV5-5 to TRBJ1-2; a weak D match, TRBD1 (5 bases). The CDR3 contains 13 residues. In germline, CDR1 is SGHKS, CDR2 YYEKEE (reference sequence). Deletions cut 6 bases from V and 5 bases from J, with 14 bases between. CDR3 DNA sequence: TGTGCCAGCACGGGAGGGGCCTGGTATGGCTACACCTTC. It translates to CASTGGAWYGYTF.

Many counts were recorded for this clonotype. The V call is TRBV4-1, the J call TRBJ2-5; 7 bases line up with TRBD1. This CDR3 comprises 14 residues. The V gene's germline CDR1 is MGHRA and CDR2 YSYEKL. The V gene end was trimmed by 5 bases and the J gene end by 5 bases; junction bases not matched to a gene: 8. CDR3 region: CASSVVGQAETQYF. Here the CDR3 DNA reads TGCGCCAGCAGCGTCGTAGGACAGGCGGAGACCCAGTACTTC.

This clonotype came up a few times. Germline is not matched at one junction end, which may reflect a read error. The V gene is TRBV7-2, the J gene TRBJ2-1, with D possibly TRBD2 on 6 matching bases. The CDR3 runs 16 residues. Germline loops: CDR1 SGHTA, CDR2 FQGNSA. The CDR3 region is CAGSVLGGSSYNEQFF. CDR3 bases: TGTGCCGGCAGCGTACTTGGAGGGAGCTCCTACAATGAGCAGTTCTTC.

This clonotype was picked up many times. The chain has TRBV20-1 and TRBJ2-7; tentatively, D is TRBD2 (6 bases). Germline values: CDR1 DFQATT, CDR2 SNEGSKA (reference sequence). The ends were cut back, 3 bases at V and 1 base at J, with 16 bases in the middle. The CDR3 sequence is 15 residues long. The CDR3 reads CSARGWDLTSYEQYF. The CDR3 DNA reads TGCAGTGCTAGGGGCTGGGACTTGACATCCTACGAGCAGTACTTC.

The chain has TRBV12-3 or TRBV12-4 and TRBJ2-5; a weak D match, TRBD1 (5 bases). The J call may be faulty, since TRBJ2-7 better matches the DNA end. The CDR3 runs 15 residues. CDR3 loop: CASSFRGSKVNEQYF. CDR3 DNA: TGTGCCAGCAGTTTTAGGGGCTCGAAGGTCAACGAGCAGTACTTC.

The rearrangement links TRBV18 to TRBJ2-3, with D unresolved. This CDR3 region has 17 residues. CDR1 and CDR2 from the germline V gene are KGHSH and LQKENI. V dropped 6 bases and J dropped 4 bases, with 23 bases sitting between them. The CDR3 loop reads CASSTLTRATGADTQYF. The CDR3 DNA is TGTGCCAGCTCGACCCTCACCCGGGCTACCGGCGCAGATACGCAGTATTTT.

This clonotype occurred a few times. The chain carries TRBV28 and TRBJ1-1; 10 positions agree with TRBD1. The V gene end was trimmed by 5 bases and the J gene end by 4 bases; junction bases not matched to a gene: 4. The germline CDR1 and CDR2 sequences are MDHEN and SYDVKM. The CDR3 extends over 14 amino acids. In nucleotides, the CDR3 is TGTGCCAGCAGTCGGGACAGGGGTGGCACTGAAGCTTTCTTT. Amino acid sequence: CASSRDRGGTEAFF. The entire variable domain, with the rest obtained from reference TRBV28 and TRBJ1-1, is as follows: DVKVTQSSRYLVKRTGEKVFLECVQDMDHENMFWYRQDPGLGLRLIYFSYDVKMKEKGDIPEGYSVSREKKERFSLILESASTNQTSMYLCASSRDRGGTEAFFGQGTRLTVV.

At least ten counts were recorded for this clonotype. CDR3 bases: TGTGCCATCGAGACTGTTGTGGACAGGGCAAAAGGGGATACGCAGTATTTT. Translating it yields CAIETVVDRAKGDTQYF. The chain joins TRBV6-7 to TRBJ2-3, with 8 positions matching TRBD1. TRBV6-7 is labeled an ORF, and its function is uncertain. This CDR3 comprises 17 residues. The J segment lost 6 bases and the V segment lost 10 bases, leaving 21 bases of the junction unmatched.

This clonotype was recorded at least ten times. The chain carries TRBV5-1 and TRBJ2-7; possible D gene TRBD1, 6 bases. The CDR3 length is 15 residues. Germline loops: CDR1 SGHRS, CDR2 YFSETQ. V was pared by 2 bases and J by 6 bases, with 18 bases between. The DNA for the CDR3 is TGCGCCAGCAGCTTAGACAGTGGCAGGGGCGGCGAGCAGTACTTC. Translating it yields CASSLDSGRGGEQYF.

This clonotype was seen only a few times. Mismatch with germline at one junction end may stem from a read error. J is TRBJ1-1 and V is TRBV20-1; D is ambiguous. The CDR3 is made up of 15 amino acids. Germline CDR1 and CDR2: DFQATT and SNEGSKA (reference sequence). The CDR3 sequence: CSVRNDGVMNTEAFF. CDR3 bases: TGCAGTGTTAGAAACGATGGGGTTATGAACACTGAAGCTTTCTTT.

The rearrangement links TRBV12-3 or TRBV12-4 to TRBJ1-4, with D possibly matching TRBD1 (6 bases). The CDR3 consists of 14 residues. V was clipped by 6 bases and J by 10 bases, with 18 bases between them. DNA of the CDR3: TGTGCCAGCAGGACCCAGGGCGAAGGGGGAAAACTGTTTTTT. This codes for CASRTQGEGGKLFF.

Ten or more counts support this clonotype. This chain uses TRBV7-9 with TRBJ2-1, with TRBD2 identical over 10 bases. CDR1 is SEHNR and CDR2 is FQNEAQ in the germline V gene (reference sequence). CDR3 length: 16 amino acids. After removal of 5 bases from V and 8 bases from J, the junction contained 12 bases not matched to a gene. Here the CDR3 reads CASSRPKRGGPHEQFF. DNA for the CDR3: TGTGCCAGCAGCCGCCCCAAGCGGGGGGGCCCCCATGAGCAGTTCTTC. The full variable domain, rest sourced from reference TRBV7-9 and TRBJ2-1, is DTGVSQNPRHKITKRGQNVTFRCDPISEHNRLYWYRQTLGQGPEFLTYFQNEAQLEKSRLLSDRFSAERPKGSFSTLEIQRTEQGDSAMYLCASSRPKRGGPHEQFFGPGTRLTVL.

J is TRBJ2-3 and V is TRBV6-2 or TRBV6-3, with a tentative D call TRBD2 (6 bases). V was cut by 7 bases and J by 4 bases, with 12 bases left in between. Germline-derived CDR1 and CDR2 are MNHEY and SVGEGT. The CDR3 consists of 13 residues. The CDR3 sequence is CASNAGNPDTQYF. The DNA for the CDR3 is TGTGCCAGCAACGCGGGGAACCCAGATACGCAGTATTTT.

The chain links TRBV18 to TRBJ2-1, with a tentative D call TRBD2 (5 bases). With the DNA end fitting TRBJ2-7 better, the J assignment may be wrong. Germline CDR1 is KGHSH and CDR2 is LQKENI. The CDR3 loop spans 13 amino acids. The CDR3 DNA follows: TGTGCCAGCTCACCGCCCGGGGAATACGAGCAGTACTTC. This codes for CASSPPGEYEQYF.

This clonotype has ten or more counts. CDR3 coding DNA: TGTGCCAGCGGTTTGGCTAGCGGGGGCCAAGAGACCCAGTACTTC. It codes for CASGLASGGQETQYF. This chain links TRBV7-2 with TRBJ2-5, with TRBD2 matching 10 bases. CDR3 length equals 15 residues. The germline CDR1 and CDR2 sequences are SGHTA and FQGNSA. V lost 8 bases to trimming and J lost 1 base; unmatched junction nucleotides: 7.

This chain uses TRBV20-1 with TRBJ1-1; weak D call: TRBD1 (5 bases). Per germline, CDR1 DFQATT and CDR2 SNEGSKA (reference sequence). Trimming left V 8 bases short and J 0 bases short, with 13 bases between. The CDR3 loop spans 13 amino acids. DNA for the CDR3: TGCAGTACCCCGACAGAAATGAACACTGAAGCTTTCTTT. Its protein product is CSTPTEMNTEAFF.